This TCR beta chain was sequenced in a study of shared clonotypes between healthy human individuals. Study-level background: Used for every donor were three CD4 naive, three CD4 memory, two CD8 naive and one CD8 memory plate.

Every subset's genomic DNA went evenly onto several immunoSEQ plates. Profiling relied on immunoSEQ multiplex PCR, and the TCRdb table lists in-frame clones only, not all of them. The sample holds a few million clones, around 90% seen once. From germline, CDR1 is MDHEN and CDR2 SYDVKM. V gave up 5 bases and J gave up 6 bases, with 10 bases separating them. The CDR3 contains 12 residues. Each donor was a Caucasian adult residing in Nashville, Tennessee. With regard to this clone: The sample contains more than one DNA sequence encoding this CDR3.

The rearrangement uses TRBV28 and TRBJ1-1; D is undetermined. This receptor was obtained from a man aged 18 to 29 in good health. Some clones in this sample may be carry-over from other donors' samples. The sequencing input was naive CD4+ T cells from PBMCs. Stated subset: CD45RA+ positively selected. CDR3 DNA sequence: TGTGCCAGCAGTCTTCGAATCCCTGAAGCTTTCTTT. Protein sequence: CASSLRIPEAFF.